In its sample, the clone carrying this T cell receptor (beta chain) was seen a few times. The data are from a study of T-cell memory formation after mild COVID-19. Germline CDR1 and CDR2: SQVTM and ANQGSEA. This CDR3 has 12 amino acids. V lost 6 bases, J lost 4 bases, and 4 bases stayed unmatched. MiXCR was run by TCRdb on the 5' RACE reads, yielding one entry per CDR3 protein. The sample holds around 300,000 distinct CDR3 sequences, 10% to 15% seen once. J is TRBJ2-7 and V is TRBV29-1; 9 bases map to TRBD1. Sample: PBMCs or a T cell subset sorted from them (not recorded which). This TCR came from a young man who had mild COVID-19 (a few samples of this study predate the infection). Cell type and time point are not known. This chain's CDR3 is CSVGDREYEQYV. The CDR3 DNA sequence: TGCAGCGTAGGGGACAGGGAATACGAGCAGTACGTC.